The T cell receptor (beta chain) under discussion was sequenced for a study of T cell changes during pregnancy in multiple sclerosis. Assay used: immunoSEQ multiplex PCR; TCRdb lists only in-frame clones, some missing. Among about 58,000 clones listed, less than 95% were seen once. The V gene lost 4 bases and the J gene lost 0 bases, with 14 bases spanning the gap. The CDR3 consists of 17 residues. The material was CD4+ T cells from peripheral blood mononuclear cells, obtained after pregnancy. The chain is built from TRBV5-3 and TRBJ1-6, with a weak D call TRBD1 (6 bases). TRBV5-3 falls under the ORF class, with uncertain function. This receptor was identified in a female donor in good health, enrolled as a control in a pregnancy study. In DNA, the CDR3 is TGTGCCAGAAGCCGACAGGACTCGAGCTCCTATAATTCACCCCTCCACTTT. Amino acids: CARSRQDSSSYNSPLHF.